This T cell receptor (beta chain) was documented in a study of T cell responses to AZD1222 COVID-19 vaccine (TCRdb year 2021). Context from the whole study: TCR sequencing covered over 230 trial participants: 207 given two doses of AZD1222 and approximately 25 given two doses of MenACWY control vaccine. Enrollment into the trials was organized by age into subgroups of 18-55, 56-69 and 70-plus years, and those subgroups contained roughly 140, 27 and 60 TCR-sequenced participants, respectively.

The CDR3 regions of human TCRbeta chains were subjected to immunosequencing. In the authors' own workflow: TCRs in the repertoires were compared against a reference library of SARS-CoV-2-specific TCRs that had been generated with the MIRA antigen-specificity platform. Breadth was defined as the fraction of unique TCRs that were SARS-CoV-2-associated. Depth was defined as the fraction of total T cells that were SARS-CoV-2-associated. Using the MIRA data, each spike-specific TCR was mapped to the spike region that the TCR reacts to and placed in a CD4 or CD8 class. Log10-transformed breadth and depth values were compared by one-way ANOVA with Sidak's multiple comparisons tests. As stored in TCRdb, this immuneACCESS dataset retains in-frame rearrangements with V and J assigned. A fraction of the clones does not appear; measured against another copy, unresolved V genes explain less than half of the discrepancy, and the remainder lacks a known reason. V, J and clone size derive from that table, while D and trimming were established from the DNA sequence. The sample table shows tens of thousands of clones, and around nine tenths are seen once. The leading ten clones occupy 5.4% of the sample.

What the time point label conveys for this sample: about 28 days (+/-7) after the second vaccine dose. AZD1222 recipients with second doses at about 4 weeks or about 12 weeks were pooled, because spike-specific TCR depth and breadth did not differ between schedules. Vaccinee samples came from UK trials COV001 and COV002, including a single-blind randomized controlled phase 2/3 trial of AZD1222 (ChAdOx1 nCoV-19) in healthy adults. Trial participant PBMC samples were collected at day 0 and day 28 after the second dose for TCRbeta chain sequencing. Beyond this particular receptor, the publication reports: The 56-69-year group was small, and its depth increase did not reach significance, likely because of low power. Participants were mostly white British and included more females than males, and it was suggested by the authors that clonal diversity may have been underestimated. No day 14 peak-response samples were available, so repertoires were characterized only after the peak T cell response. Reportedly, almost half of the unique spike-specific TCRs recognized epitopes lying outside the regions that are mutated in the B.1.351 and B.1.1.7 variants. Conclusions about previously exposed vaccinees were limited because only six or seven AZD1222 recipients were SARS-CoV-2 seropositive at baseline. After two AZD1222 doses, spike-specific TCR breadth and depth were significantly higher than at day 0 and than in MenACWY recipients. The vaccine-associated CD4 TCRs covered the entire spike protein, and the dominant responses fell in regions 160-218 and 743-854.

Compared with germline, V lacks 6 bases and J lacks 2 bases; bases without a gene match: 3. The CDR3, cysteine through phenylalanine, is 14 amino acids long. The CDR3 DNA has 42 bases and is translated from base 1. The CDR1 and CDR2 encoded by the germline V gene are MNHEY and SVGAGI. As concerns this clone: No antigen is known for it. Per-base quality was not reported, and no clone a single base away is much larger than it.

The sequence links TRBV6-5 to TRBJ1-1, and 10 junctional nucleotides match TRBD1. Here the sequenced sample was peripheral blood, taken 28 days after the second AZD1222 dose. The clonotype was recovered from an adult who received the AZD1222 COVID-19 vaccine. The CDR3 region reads CASRGTGVNTEAFF. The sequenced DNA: TGTGCCAGCAGAGGGACAGGGGTCAACACTGAAGCTTTCTTT.